A single T cell receptor beta chain is shown here with its context. The antigen is unknown. Sequencing used immunoSEQ multiplex PCR; TCRdb keeps in-frame clones, though not all of them. The sample records about 160,000 clones, around 92% being singletons. This sample is drawn from a study of cytomegalovirus exposure and HLA in healthy donors. Points from the study as a whole: According to a subsequent analysis, TCR clusters from the first cohort were inclined to appear together in the 120 validation repertoires.

The sample comprised PBMCs. This receptor was identified in a man younger than 35 in good health and CMV-seropositive.

The CDR3 here is CASSLGAFTDTQYF. CDR3 nucleotide sequence: TGTGCCAGCAGCTTAGGCGCCTTCACAGATACGCAGTATTTT. V usage is TRBV7-8 and J usage is TRBJ2-3; D not certain. CDR3 length equals 14 residues. Per the germline V gene, CDR1 is SGHVS and CDR2 is FQNEAQ. Trimming took off 1 base at V and 2 bases at J, with 7 bases between the two ends.